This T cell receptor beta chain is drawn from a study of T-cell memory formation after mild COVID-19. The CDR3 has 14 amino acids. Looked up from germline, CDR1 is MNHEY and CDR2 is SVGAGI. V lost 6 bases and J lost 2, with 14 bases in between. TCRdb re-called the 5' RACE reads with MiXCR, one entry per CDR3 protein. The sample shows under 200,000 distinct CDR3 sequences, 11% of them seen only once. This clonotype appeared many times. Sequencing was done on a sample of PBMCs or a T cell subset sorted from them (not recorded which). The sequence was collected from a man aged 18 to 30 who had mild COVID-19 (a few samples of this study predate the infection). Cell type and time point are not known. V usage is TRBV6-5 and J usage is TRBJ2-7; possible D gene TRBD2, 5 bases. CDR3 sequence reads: CASSPRRATYEQYV. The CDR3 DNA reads TGTGCCAGCAGCCCTCGGCGGGCCACCTACGAGCAGTACGTC.